The 26 T cell receptor beta chains below were found in one sample sequenced in a study of T cell responses to AZD1222 COVID-19 vaccine. The data were produced by immunoSEQ multiplex PCR, yet TCRdb's version contains in-frame clones alone and is incomplete. The sample records 90,000 to 110,000 clones, about nine tenths being singletons. Here the sequenced sample was peripheral blood, taken on day 0 of AZD1222 vaccination. Receptors were obtained from an adult in good health.

The V gene is TRBV30, the J gene TRBJ1-4, with D unclear. Germline CDR1 reads GTSNPN; CDR2 reads SVGIG (reference sequence). The CDR3 covers 14 residues. With 0 bases removed from V and 8 bases from J, the gap between germline ends came to 13 bases. The CDR3 DNA is TGTGCCTGGAGTGTCTCGTTGGTGGCGGAAAAACTGTTTTTT. Translating it yields CAWSVSLVAEKLFF.

The chain employs TRBV6-5 and TRBJ1-6; TRBD1 might be the D (6 bases). This CDR3 is built from 14 residues. Germline V lookup: CDR1 MNHEY, CDR2 SVGAGI. Trimming took 2 bases from V and 9 from J, leaving 11 bases between them. CDR3 residues: CASSYRNRVSPLHF. The DNA for the CDR3 is TGTGCCAGCAGTTACCGTAACAGGGTTTCACCCCTCCACTTT.

The chain has TRBV7-9 and TRBJ1-4; D is unclear. The germline V gene has CDR1 SEHNR and CDR2 FQNEAQ (reference sequence). This CDR3 comprises 12 residues. With 6 bases removed from V and 7 bases from J, the gap between germline ends came to 9 bases. The CDR3 DNA is TGTGCCAGCAGAGGTTTTGGTGAAAAACTGTTTTTT. Protein sequence: CASRGFGEKLFF.

This clone was seen just once. The chain uses TRBV18 and TRBJ1-1, with a weak D call TRBD1 (6 bases). CDR3 length: 14 amino acids. Trimming took off 4 bases at V and 3 bases at J, with 12 bases between the two ends. The V gene's germline CDR1 is KGHSH and CDR2 LQKENI. The CDR3 sequence is CASSRVQGDTEAFF. The CDR3 DNA is TGTGCCAGCTCACGTGTACAGGGAGACACTGAAGCTTTCTTT.

J is TRBJ2-5 and V is TRBV7-2; either TRBD1 or TRBD2 may supply D (5 bases each). The CDR3 loop spans 13 amino acids. CDR1 is SGHTA and CDR2 is FQGNSA in the germline V gene. V lost 6 bases to trimming and J lost 3 bases, with 11 bases between them. The CDR3 sequence: CASREGIKETQYF. The CDR3 DNA sequence: TGTGCCAGCAGAGAGGGGATTAAAGAGACCCAGTACTTC.

The gene calls are TRBV11-2 and TRBJ2-4, with D tentatively TRBD1 (7 bases). The ends were cut back, 7 bases at V and 12 bases at J, with 25 bases in the middle. Germline assignment: CDR1 SGHAT and CDR2 FQNNGV. The CDR3 totals 15 residues. CDR3 sequence reads: CASMQDRSYRGSQYF. In nucleotides, the CDR3 is TGTGCCAGCATGCAGGACAGGAGCTATCGGGGGTCTCAGTACTTC.

The rearrangement links TRBV3-1 (or the pseudogene TRBV3-2) to TRBJ1-2, with a possible D match to TRBD1 (6 bases). CDR3 size: 16 residues. The V gene's germline CDR1 is LGHDT and CDR2 YNNKEL (reference sequence). Trimming left V 0 bases short and J 4 bases short, with 15 bases between. Here the CDR3 DNA reads TGTGCCAGCAGCCAAGATCGAGAACAGGGCGCCTATGGCTACACCTTC. Its protein product is CASSQDREQGAYGYTF.

The chain carries TRBV5-6 and TRBJ2-3; the match to TRBD2 covers 8 bases. The CDR3 consists of 17 residues. Germline-derived CDR1 and CDR2 are SGHDT and YYEEEE. The J segment lost 2 bases and the V segment lost 1 base, leaving 9 bases of the junction unmatched. CDR3 region: CASSLSQRGPPTDTQYF. The CDR3 region has the DNA TGTGCCAGCAGCTTGTCCCAGCGGGGGCCACCCACAGATACGCAGTATTTT.

The chain links TRBV5-1 to TRBJ1-1; no reliable D call. The V gene lost 4 bases and the J gene lost 5 bases, with 18 bases spanning the gap. There are 15 residues in the CDR3. Germline V gives CDR1 SGHRS, CDR2 YFSETQ. This CDR3 is CASSSGTNSGTEAFF. CDR3 DNA sequence: TGCGCCAGCAGCAGCGGAACGAACTCGGGGACTGAAGCTTTCTTT. The whole variable domain, remainder taken from reference TRBV5-1 and TRBJ1-1, is KAGVTQTPRYLIKTRGQQVTLSCSPISGHRSVSWYQQTPGQGLQFLFEYFSETQRNKGNFPGRFSGRQFSNSRSEMNVSTLELGDSALYLCASSSGTNSGTEAFFGQGTRLTVV.

This chain links TRBV12-3 or TRBV12-4 with TRBJ2-7, with a tentative D call TRBD2 (5 bases). The ends were cut back, 6 bases at V and 8 bases at J, with 14 bases in the middle. The CDR3 consists of 12 residues. CDR3 nucleotide sequence: TGTGCCAGCAGGCCCTCCGGAGGTCAGCAGTACTTC. Translation gives CASRPSGGQQYF.

The chain is built from TRBV19 and TRBJ2-3; 13 bases agree with TRBD2. Per the germline V gene, CDR1 is LNHDA and CDR2 is SQIVND (reference sequence). The junction had 13 bases not matched to a gene; V was cut back by 6 bases and J by 1 base. The CDR3 contains 19 residues. CDR3 amino acids: CASSPRTSGRGWGTDTQYF. The DNA for the CDR3 is TGTGCCAGTAGCCCCCGGACTAGCGGGAGAGGTTGGGGCACAGATACGCAGTATTTT.

The chain couples TRBV7-9 to TRBJ2-3; D is uncertain. V lost 5 bases and J 0 bases, leaving 12 bases between the germline ends. The germline CDR1 and CDR2 sequences are SEHNR and FQNEAQ (reference sequence). The CDR3 runs to 15 residues. Written as DNA, the CDR3 is TGTGCCAGCAGCGACGGACGGGCTAGCACAGATACGCAGTATTTT. This translates into CASSDGRASTDTQYF.

The chain employs TRBV4-3 and TRBJ2-3, with 7 bases lining up with TRBD1. Germline V gives CDR1 LGHNA, CDR2 YSLEER. The CDR3 is 16 amino acids. Trimming cost V 4 bases and J 2 bases; bases outside gene matches: 9. The CDR3 DNA sequence: TGCGCCAGCAGCCTAAGAGACAGGGTAGACACAGATACGCAGTATTTT. Amino acid sequence: CASSLRDRVDTDTQYF.

The V and J genes are TRBV18 and TRBJ1-1; possibly TRBD1 for D (6 bases). V lost 8 bases to trimming and J lost 0 bases, with 16 bases between them. Germline loops: CDR1 KGHSH, CDR2 LQKENI. This CDR3 has 15 amino acids. The CDR3 DNA is TGTGCCAGCACCTGTTTCTGGGACATGAACACTGAAGCTTTCTTT. It specifies CASTCFWDMNTEAFF.

This clone was seen more than once but under ten times. The rearrangement uses TRBV28 and TRBJ2-3, with TRBD1 matching over 8 bases. V was clipped by 6 bases and J by 4 bases; unmatched bases: 15. Germline V lookup: CDR1 MDHEN, CDR2 SYDVKM. The CDR3 is 17 amino acids. The CDR3 loop reads CASSTGQGARGSDTQYF. The CDR3 DNA reads as TGTGCCAGCAGCACCGGGCAGGGGGCTAGGGGCTCAGATACGCAGTATTTT.

The gene calls are TRBV9 and TRBJ2-3; D is perhaps TRBD1 (6 bases). CDR1 is SGDLS and CDR2 is YYNGEE in the germline V gene. The V end was cut by 4 bases, the J end by 5 bases, with 11 bases between. This CDR3 contains 13 residues. The CDR3 nucleotides read TGTGCCAGCAGCACCTCAGGGGAAGATACGCAGTATTTT. Protein product: CASSTSGEDTQYF.

The chain couples TRBV11-2 to TRBJ2-5; no reliable D call. The germline V gene has CDR1 SGHAT and CDR2 FQNNGV. V was pared by 1 base and J by 5 bases, with 5 bases between. The CDR3 spans 12 residues. CDR3: CASSLVLETQYF. CDR3 DNA: TGTGCCAGCAGCTTAGTCCTGGAGACCCAGTACTTC.

This chain links TRBV30 with TRBJ1-5, with D tentatively TRBD1 (5 bases). V dropped 2 bases and J dropped 1 base, with 12 bases sitting between them. Per the germline V gene, CDR1 is GTSNPN and CDR2 is SVGIG (reference sequence). The CDR3 has 15 amino acids. The CDR3 sequence: CAWSRGAGSNQPQHF. DNA of the CDR3: TGTGCCTGGAGTAGGGGCGCAGGGAGCAATCAGCCCCAGCATTTT.

The chain links TRBV12-5 to TRBJ1-5; possibly TRBD1 for D (6 bases). Germline V CDR1 and CDR2: LGHNT, FRNRAP. Trimming removed 1 base at V and 7 bases at J, with 11 bases between. The CDR3 is 14 amino acids. CDR3 loop: CASGLDRVGQPQHF. CDR3 DNA sequence: TGTGCTAGTGGTTTGGACAGGGTGGGCCAGCCCCAGCATTTT.

J is TRBJ2-7 and V is TRBV19; tentatively, D is TRBD1 (5 bases). The germline CDR1 and CDR2 sequences are LNHDA and SQIVND (reference sequence). The CDR3 is 15 amino acids. V lost 3 bases to trimming and J lost 3 bases, with 15 bases between them. The CDR3 bases are TGTGCCAGTAGTATGGCGACAGCCCCCGGCTACGAGCAGTACTTC. This gives the protein CASSMATAPGYEQYF. The full variable domain, rest sourced from reference TRBV19 and TRBJ2-7, is DGGITQSPKYLFRKEGQNVTLSCEQNLNHDAMYWYRQDPGQGLRLIYYSQIVNDFQKGDIAEGYSVSREKKESFPLTVTSAQKNPTAFYLCASSMATAPGYEQYFGPGTRLTVT.

V gene TRBV14 combines with J gene TRBJ1-1, with a weak D call TRBD1 (5 bases). CDR1 and CDR2 from the germline V gene are SGHDN and FVKESK. This CDR3 is 12 amino acids long. Trimming removed 5 bases at V and 4 bases at J, with 8 bases between. CDR3 in amino acids: CASSIGGTEAFF. In DNA, the CDR3 is TGTGCCAGCAGCATTGGGGGCACTGAAGCTTTCTTT.

The DNA of the CDR3 is TGTGCCAGCAAGTTTACTAGCGGGAGGTCGAATACGCAGTATTTT. It codes for CASKFTSGRSNTQYF. The chain has TRBV27 and TRBJ2-3; 12 bases fit TRBD2. The J segment lost 7 bases and the V segment lost 7 bases, leaving 9 bases of the junction unmatched. This CDR3 is built from 15 residues. Germline CDR1 is MNHEY and CDR2 is SMNVEV (reference sequence).

This clone was seen only once. The gene calls are TRBV28 and TRBJ1-2; D remains ambiguous. V was cut by 5 bases and J by 1 base, with 8 bases left in between. CDR1 is MDHEN, CDR2 SYDVKM, per germline. The CDR3 runs 13 residues. The CDR3 DNA sequence: TGTGCCAGCAGTCTCAGGCGTAACTATGGCTACACCTTC. It translates to CASSLRRNYGYTF.

This chain uses TRBV4-2 with TRBJ2-3, with D hard to call. V lost 1 base and J 3 bases, leaving 5 bases between the germline ends. The germline V gene encodes CDR1 LGHNA and CDR2 YNFKEQ. The CDR3 has 13 amino acids. DNA of the CDR3: TGTGCCAGCAGCCAAGGTTGGACAGATACGCAGTATTTT. Translated: CASSQGWTDTQYF.

CDR3 DNA sequence: TGTGCCAGCAGCTCAATTCCCGGGACTCGGCGCACAGATACGCAGTATTTT. Its translation is CASSSIPGTRRTDTQYF. The chain links TRBV11-3 to TRBJ2-3; D may be TRBD2 (6 bases). V lost 4 bases to trimming and J lost 1 base, with 18 bases between them. CDR3 size: 17 residues. From germline, CDR1 is SGHNT and CDR2 YENEEA.

The chain recombines TRBV2 with TRBJ2-1; 7 bases align to TRBD2. This CDR3 is built from 13 residues. In germline, CDR1 is SNHLY, CDR2 FYNNEI. Unmatched junction bases numbered 10, after V lost 7 bases and J lost 10 bases. The CDR3 reads CASTGGASGEQFF. CDR3 sequence (DNA): TGTGCCAGCACGGGGGGAGCGTCTGGAGAGCAGTTCTTC.